This TCR beta chain was sequenced in a study of blood T cells in healthy people across ages (dated by TCRdb to between 2015 and 2017). Looking at the study overall: In model experiments, roughly one uniquely barcoded TCR beta cDNA molecule per two T cells was captured by template switching. Using deep sequencing normalized with unique cDNA molecular identifiers, the study measured how TCR beta repertoire diversity changes with age. The donors were divided into four age groups: young (average roughly 17 years), middle-aged (approximately 42), aged (about 62) and long-lived (roughly 82). To avoid experimental bias, donors of different ages were randomly spread across the sequencing lanes. Using the same blood draw, the study looked at two additional independent replicas of 1 million unique cDNA reads for two donors, one aged 18 to 29 and the other aged 80 or older. General findings and caveats noted by the study authors: Because the CMV infection status of the donors was unknown, age-related changes in expanded clonotypes may potentially have been confounded. Bulk unsorted PBMC profiling prevented conclusive comparison of naive and antigen-experienced compartments. Observed TCR beta diversity per million T cells fell roughly linearly with age, and a significant reduction was already apparent by age roughly 40. Compared with the aged group, more naive CD4+ T cells, fewer expanded clones and increased TCR diversity were shown by the long-lived group, suggesting age selection. The percentage of naive T cells measured by flow cytometry correlated strongly with observed TCR beta diversity. Estimates of total diversity from one million sequenced T cells were regarded as lower bounds and underestimates.

Systemically healthy Caucasian individuals from Russia, some 40 in total and aged about 6 to 100 years, were included as donors. Each donor gave ten milliliters of peripheral blood, collected into EDTA-treated Vacutainer tubes. Ficoll-Paque density-gradient centrifugation was used to isolate PBMCs, with at least 7 million per sample. Total RNA was extracted from PBMCs with Trizol reagent, with at least 5 micrograms obtained per sample. For every donor, an aliquot of PBMCs went through flow cytometry to measure the percentages of naive CD45RAhigh/CD27high T cells. Library preparation used 5' RACE. These reads were obtained on an Illumina HiSeq 2500. A second roughly 7 to 11 cycle PCR used a sample-barcoded 5' primer and a J-beta primer mix. A unique molecular identifier was introduced onto each TCR beta cDNA molecule by a template-switch 5' adaptor carrying 12 random nucleotides. At least 2.5 million CDR3-containing paired-end reads were obtained from each sample. The Mint cDNA synthesis kit, primed by a TRBC-specific oligonucleotide, was used to synthesize first-strand cDNA from all RNA. All cDNA was treated with uracil-DNA glycosylase and then went through a first 18-cycle PCR with the universal primers M1SS and BC2_uni_R. Per the source publication's procedure: Normalization of each sample was performed by random selection of 1 million high-quality reads, each carrying a distinct molecular identifier. Reads with shared molecular identifiers were discarded instead of being binned into consensus sequences. MiTCR, run with a Q25 quality threshold and the strictest error-elimination algorithm, handled CDR3 identification, clonotype clustering and error correction. A nonparametric unseen species model with Euler transformation was used to estimate a lower bound on total TCR beta diversity. TCRdb itself trimmed the public reads at Q25 with fastp, ran MiXCR and retained productive beta chains. Each CDR3 protein appears once, grouped with its most common genes and DNA. The V and J calls and clone size are TCRdb's, not the authors'. The sample has roughly 1,700,000 distinct CDR3 sequences on record, roughly 28% of them singletons. The top ten constitute less than 9.5% of the sample.

About this clonotype: Its antigen is not yet known. Since a much larger clone is just one base distant, this may be a read error.

From the cysteine up to the phenylalanine, the CDR3 has a length of 16 residues. Just the 48-base CDR3 DNA is kept, in frame starting at base 1. In the germline V gene, CDR1 corresponds to SGHRS and CDR2 to YFSETQ. This chain joins TRBV5-1 to TRBJ2-4; 9 central bases correspond to TRBD1. The J call may be mistaken, given a closer DNA end match to TRBJ2-7. Sequenced input: blood. This clonotype was sampled from a woman under 40 in good health. The sequenced DNA is TGCGCCGGCAGCTGGGGGACAGGGCAGGTTGGGTACGAGCAGTACTTC. This yields the protein CAGSWGTGQVGYEQYF.